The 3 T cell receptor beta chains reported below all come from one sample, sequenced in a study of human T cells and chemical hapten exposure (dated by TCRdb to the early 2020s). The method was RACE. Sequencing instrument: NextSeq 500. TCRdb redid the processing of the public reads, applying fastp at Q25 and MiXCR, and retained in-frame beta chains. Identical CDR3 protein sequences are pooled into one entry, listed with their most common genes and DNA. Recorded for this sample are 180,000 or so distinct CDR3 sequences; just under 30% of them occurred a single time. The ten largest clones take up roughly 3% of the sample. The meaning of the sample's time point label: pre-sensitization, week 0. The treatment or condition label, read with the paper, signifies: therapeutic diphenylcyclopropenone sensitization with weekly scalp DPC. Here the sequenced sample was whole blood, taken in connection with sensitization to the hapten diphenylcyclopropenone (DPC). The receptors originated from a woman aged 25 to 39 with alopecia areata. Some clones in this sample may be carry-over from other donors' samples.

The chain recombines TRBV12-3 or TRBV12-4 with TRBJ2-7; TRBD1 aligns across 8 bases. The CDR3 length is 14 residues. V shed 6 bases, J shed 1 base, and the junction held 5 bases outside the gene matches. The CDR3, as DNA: TGTGCCAGCAGCTTGACAGGGGTTTCCTACGAGCAGTACTTC. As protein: CASSLTGVSYEQYF.

CDR3 sequence: CASSLSDNSPLHF. Here the CDR3 DNA reads TGTGCCAGCAGTTTATCGGATAATTCACCCCTCCACTTT. The chain recombines TRBV28 with TRBJ1-6; D remains unclear. In germline, CDR1 is MDHEN, CDR2 SYDVKM. Trimming shortened V by 1 base and J by 5 bases, and 3 bases separated the two germline ends. The CDR3 is made up of 13 amino acids. The variable domain in full, completed from reference TRBV28 and TRBJ1-6, reads DVKVTQSSRYLVKRTGEKVFLECVQDMDHENMFWYRQDPGLGLRLIYFSYDVKMKEKGDIPEGYSVSREKKERFSLILESASTNQTSMYLCASSLSDNSPLHFGNGTRLTVT.

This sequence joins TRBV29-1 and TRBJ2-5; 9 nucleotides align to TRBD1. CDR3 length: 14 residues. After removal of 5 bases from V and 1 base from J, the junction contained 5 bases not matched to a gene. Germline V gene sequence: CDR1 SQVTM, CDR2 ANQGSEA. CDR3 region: CSVPGTGIQETQYF. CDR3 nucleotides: TGCAGCGTTCCCGGGACAGGGATCCAAGAGACCCAGTACTTC.